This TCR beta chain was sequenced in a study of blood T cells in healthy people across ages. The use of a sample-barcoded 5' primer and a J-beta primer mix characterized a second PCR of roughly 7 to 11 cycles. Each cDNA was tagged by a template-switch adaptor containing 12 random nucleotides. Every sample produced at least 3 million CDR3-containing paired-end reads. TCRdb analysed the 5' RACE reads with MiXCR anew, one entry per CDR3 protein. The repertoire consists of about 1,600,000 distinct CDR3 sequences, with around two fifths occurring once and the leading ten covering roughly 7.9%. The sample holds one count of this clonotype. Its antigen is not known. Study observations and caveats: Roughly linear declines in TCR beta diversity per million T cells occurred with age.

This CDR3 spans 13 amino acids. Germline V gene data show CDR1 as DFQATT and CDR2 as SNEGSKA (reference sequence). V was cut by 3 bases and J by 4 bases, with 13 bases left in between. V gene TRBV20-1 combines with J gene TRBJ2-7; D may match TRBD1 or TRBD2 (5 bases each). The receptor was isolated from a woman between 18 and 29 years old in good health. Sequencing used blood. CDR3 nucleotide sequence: TGCAGTGCTAGTGGAGGCAGGGAGTACGAGCAGTACTTC. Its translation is CSASGGREYEQYF.